These T cell receptor beta chains were read from a single sample in a study of neoadjuvant anti-PD-1 for oral cavity cancer. Some clones are missing from TCRdb's copy, which holds only in-frame ones; the method was immunoSEQ multiplex PCR. Among approximately 68,000 clones, 85% to 90% were seen once, and the ten largest hold approximately 2.8%. The sample was PBMCs, taken after nivolumab (anti-PD-1) treatment. The receptors were sampled from a person between 40 and 85 years old with oral cavity squamous cell carcinoma. The CDR3 runs from the conserved cysteine through the conserved F or W. D genes are given only for firm matches. Rows give clone size only sometimes, using once, few, many, or a class for an expanded clone.

CDR3 protein: CASSAGDGNQPQHF
CDR3 DNA: TGCGCCAGCAGCGCAGGGGACGGCAATCAGCCCCAGCATTTT
V gene: TRBV5-1
clone size: once
J gene: TRBJ1-5
D gene: NA

CDR3 protein: CASTPGGLGYGYTF
CDR3 DNA: TGTGCCAGCACTCCTGGGGGGCTGGGATATGGCTACACCTTC
V gene: TRBV28
clone size: NA
J gene: TRBJ1-2
D gene: NA

CDR3 protein: CASSLDAGYTF
CDR3 DNA: TGTGCCAGCAGCTTGGATGCGGGCTACACCTTC
V gene: TRBV5-6
clone size: NA
J gene: TRBJ1-2
D gene: NA

CDR3 protein: CASSPGGRRGNQPQHF
CDR3 DNA: TGTGCCAGCTCACCCGGGGGGCGCAGAGGCAATCAGCCCCAGCATTTT
V gene: TRBV18
clone size: NA
J gene: TRBJ1-5
D gene: NA

CDR3 protein: CASSPPGSYEQYF
CDR3 DNA: TGTGCCAGCAGCCCGCCCGGATCCTACGAGCAGTACTTC
V gene: TRBV4-2
clone size: NA
J gene: TRBJ2-7
D gene: NA

CDR3 protein: CASSDLQGGETQYF
CDR3 DNA: TGCGCCAGCAGCGACCTACAGGGGGGGGAGACCCAGTACTTC
V gene: TRBV5-1
clone size: NA
J gene: TRBJ2-5
D gene: NA

CDR3 protein: CASKEKGRSFLVSNYGYTF
CDR3 DNA: TGTGCCAGCAAAGAGAAGGGTCGGAGCTTCTTAGTTTCGAACTATGGCTACACCTTC
V gene: TRBV27
clone size: NA
J gene: TRBJ1-2
D gene: NA

CDR3 protein: CASSLAGAGENIQYF
CDR3 DNA: TGTGCCAGCAGCTTAGCAGGGGCAGGGGAAAACATTCAGTACTTC
V gene: TRBV7-9
clone size: NA
J gene: TRBJ2-4
D gene: NA

CDR3 protein: CASSVRQAADTQYF
CDR3 DNA: TGCGCCAGCAGCGTAAGACAGGCCGCAGATACGCAGTATTTT
V gene: TRBV5-1
clone size: NA
J gene: TRBJ2-3
D gene: NA

CDR3 protein: CASSPPASNYNEQFF
CDR3 DNA: TGTGCCAGCTCACCACCGGCTAGCAACTACAATGAGCAGTTCTTC
V gene: TRBV18
clone size: NA
J gene: TRBJ2-1
D gene: NA

CDR3 protein: CASRDRKTYEQYF
CDR3 DNA: TGCGCCAGCCGGGACAGGAAAACCTACGAGCAGTACTTC
V gene: TRBV10-2
clone size: NA
J gene: TRBJ2-7
D gene: TRBD1

CDR3 protein: CASSFGAGLEAFF
CDR3 DNA: TGTGCCAGCAGTTTTGGGGCAGGGCTCGAAGCTTTCTTT
V gene: TRBV27
clone size: few
J gene: TRBJ1-1
D gene: NA

CDR3 protein: CASRPTWRAGNTEAFF
CDR3 DNA: TGTGCCAGCAGACCTACGTGGCGGGCAGGGAACACTGAAGCTTTCTTT
V gene: TRBV7-9
clone size: NA
J gene: TRBJ1-1
D gene: NA

CDR3 protein: CSVLAGAYEQYF
CDR3 DNA: TGCAGCGTACTAGCGGGGGCCTACGAGCAGTACTTC
V gene: TRBV29-1
clone size: once
J gene: TRBJ2-7
D gene: TRBD2

CDR3 protein: CASSSAPNTIYF
CDR3 DNA: TGTGCCAGCAGCTCGGCCCCGAACACCATATATTTT
V gene: TRBV7-6
clone size: NA
J gene: TRBJ1-3
D gene: NA

CDR3 protein: CASSYPGGGTEAFF
CDR3 DNA: TGTGCCAGCAGCTACCCTGGCGGGGGAACTGAAGCTTTCTTT
V gene: TRBV7-9
clone size: NA
J gene: TRBJ1-1
D gene: NA

CDR3 protein: CASSFYPGRTLQETQYF
CDR3 DNA: TGCGCCAGCAGCTTTTACCCCGGGAGAACTTTACAAGAGACCCAGTACTTC
V gene: TRBV5-1
clone size: NA
J gene: TRBJ2-5
D gene: NA

CDR3 protein: CASSQWVGTQGGEQYF
CDR3 DNA: TGTGCCAGCTCACAATGGGTAGGGACGCAAGGGGGCGAGCAGTACTTC
V gene: TRBV18
clone size: NA
J gene: TRBJ2-7
D gene: NA

CDR3 protein: CASSYTGGGNTIYF
CDR3 DNA: TGTGCCAGCAGCTATACAGGGGGCGGAAACACCATATATTTT
V gene: TRBV5-6
clone size: NA
J gene: TRBJ1-3
D gene: TRBD1

CDR3 protein: CASSPRRWGRTDTQYF
CDR3 DNA: TGTGCCAGCAGCCCCCGACGTTGGGGTCGGACAGATACGCAGTATTTT
V gene: TRBV7-9
clone size: once
J gene: TRBJ2-3
D gene: NA

CDR3 protein: CASKEGLNTEAFF
CDR3 DNA: TGTGCCAGCAAGGAGGGTTTGAACACTGAAGCTTTCTTT
V gene: TRBV6-5
clone size: NA
J gene: TRBJ1-1
D gene: NA

CDR3 protein: CASSQFNYNEQFF
CDR3 DNA: TGCGCCAGCAGCCAATTTAACTACAATGAGCAGTTCTTC
V gene: TRBV4-1
clone size: NA
J gene: TRBJ2-1
D gene: NA

CDR3 protein: CASSPTQGVYTEAFF
CDR3 DNA: TGTGCCAGCAGCCCGACCCAGGGGGTCTACACTGAAGCTTTCTTT
V gene: TRBV5-4
clone size: NA
J gene: TRBJ1-1
D gene: TRBD1

CDR3 protein: CASSESPSGWNEQFF
CDR3 DNA: TGCGCCAGCAGTGAGTCGCCTAGCGGCTGGAATGAGCAGTTCTTC
V gene: TRBV10-1
clone size: NA
J gene: TRBJ2-1
D gene: TRBD2

CDR3 protein: CASSPGQGGYEKLFF
CDR3 DNA: TGTGCCAGCAGTCCAGGACAGGGTGGTTATGAAAAACTGTTTTTT
V gene: TRBV2
clone size: NA
J gene: TRBJ1-4
D gene: TRBD1

CDR3 protein: CASRNPGGNQPQHF
CDR3 DNA: TGTGCCAGCAGGAACCCAGGGGGGAATCAGCCCCAGCATTTT
V gene: TRBV6-1
clone size: NA
J gene: TRBJ1-5
D gene: TRBD1

CDR3 protein: CASSPWENEQYF
CDR3 DNA: TGTGCCAGCAGTCCGTGGGAGAACGAGCAGTACTTC
V gene: TRBV2
clone size: NA
J gene: TRBJ2-7
D gene: NA

CDR3 protein: CASSDPGRLFF
CDR3 DNA: TGTGCCAGCAGCGACCCCGGTAGGCTGTTTTTT
V gene: TRBV6-1
clone size: NA
J gene: TRBJ2-2
D gene: NA

CDR3 protein: CASSLTGYEQFF
CDR3 DNA: TGTGCCAGCAGCTTAACGGGGTATGAGCAGTTCTTC
V gene: TRBV7-3
clone size: NA
J gene: TRBJ2-1
D gene: NA

CDR3 protein: CASSVRQGSYEQYF
CDR3 DNA: TGTGCCAGCAGCGTGAGGCAGGGAAGCTACGAGCAGTACTTC
V gene: TRBV9
clone size: once
J gene: TRBJ2-7
D gene: NA

CDR3 protein: CASKLGGLLKTMHF
CDR3 DNA: TGTGCCAGCAAGTTAGGGGGACTCCTAAAAACTATGCACTTC
V gene: TRBV7-2
clone size: few
J gene: TRBJ2-4
D gene: NA

CDR3 protein: CASSSEGFLTHSNQPQHF
CDR3 DNA: TGTGCCAGCAGTTCGGAGGGATTTTTAACCCATAGCAATCAGCCCCAGCATTTT
V gene: TRBV28
clone size: NA
J gene: TRBJ1-5
D gene: NA

CDR3 protein: CASTSGWDKLLNTEAFF
CDR3 DNA: TGTGCCAGCACCTCGGGGTGGGACAAACTCTTGAACACTGAAGCTTTCTTT
V gene: TRBV7-9
clone size: NA
J gene: TRBJ1-1
D gene: NA

CDR3 protein: CAWSVIAKNIQYF
CDR3 DNA: TGTGCCTGGAGCGTTATCGCCAAAAACATTCAGTACTTC
V gene: TRBV30
clone size: NA
J gene: TRBJ2-4
D gene: NA

CDR3 protein: CASNLQGFTDTQYF
CDR3 DNA: TGCGCCAGCAACCTCCAGGGGTTCACAGATACGCAGTATTTT
V gene: TRBV5-1
clone size: NA
J gene: TRBJ2-3
D gene: NA

CDR3 protein: CASSQGGFPYEQYF
CDR3 DNA: TGTGCCAGCAGCCAAGGGGGGTTCCCCTACGAGCAGTACTTC
V gene: TRBV14
clone size: NA
J gene: TRBJ2-7
D gene: NA

CDR3 protein: CASSDYNEQFF
CDR3 DNA: TGTGCCAGCAGCGATTACAATGAGCAGTTCTTC
V gene: TRBV27
clone size: NA
J gene: TRBJ2-1
D gene: NA

CDR3 protein: CASSFVEGYEQYF
CDR3 DNA: TGTGCCAGCAGCTTTGTGGAGGGCTACGAGCAGTACTTC
V gene: TRBV7-2
clone size: NA
J gene: TRBJ2-7
D gene: NA

CDR3 protein: CASSPYRGLGRRGGYTF
CDR3 DNA: TGTGCCAGCAGCCCCTACAGGGGGCTAGGCCGTAGGGGCGGCTACACCTTC
V gene: TRBV7-2
clone size: NA
J gene: TRBJ1-2
D gene: TRBD1

CDR3 protein: CASSLGAHSTDTQYF
CDR3 DNA: TGTGCCAGCAGTCTGGGGGCCCATAGCACAGATACGCAGTATTTT
V gene: TRBV6-1
clone size: once
J gene: TRBJ2-3
D gene: NA

CDR3 protein: CASSLMASAASYNEQFF
CDR3 DNA: TGTGCCAGCAGCTTAATGGCCAGCGCCGCCTCCTACAATGAGCAGTTCTTC
V gene: TRBV7-3
clone size: NA
J gene: TRBJ2-1
D gene: NA

CDR3 protein: CASSFGFLGLGAQETQYF
CDR3 DNA: TGCGCCAGCAGCTTTGGTTTTTTGGGGCTGGGGGCACAAGAGACCCAGTACTTC
V gene: TRBV5-1
clone size: NA
J gene: TRBJ2-5
D gene: NA

CDR3 protein: CASSLAGEKRFGEQFF
CDR3 DNA: TGCGCCAGCAGCTTGGCTGGGGAAAAGCGGTTCGGTGAGCAGTTCTTC
V gene: TRBV5-1
clone size: NA
J gene: TRBJ2-1
D gene: NA